A single sample is the source of the 10 T cell receptor beta chains below, sequenced in a study of technical replicates of blood from a handful of donors. Method: immunoSEQ multiplex PCR; TCRdb's copy keeps in-frame clones and lacks some. The data hold 84,000 or so clones, with 85% to 95% observed a single time. Sequencing was done on a sample of T cells isolated from PBMCs. These receptors originate from a human donor in good health.

The chain carries TRBV19 and TRBJ2-7; 7 bases agree with TRBD1. The CDR3 runs to 15 residues. The germline V gene encodes CDR1 LNHDA and CDR2 SQIVND (reference sequence). Germline trimming cut 3 bases from V and 3 bases from J; bases unmatched to any gene: 8. CDR3 region: CASSIRDSEVYEQYF. In DNA, the CDR3 is TGTGCCAGTAGTATCCGGGACAGTGAAGTCTACGAGCAGTACTTC.

The V call is TRBV4-2, the J call TRBJ2-7; D perhaps matches TRBD2 (5 bases). This CDR3 region has 14 residues. The germline CDR1 and CDR2 sequences are LGHNA and YNFKEQ. The V gene lost 1 base and the J gene lost 0 bases, with 7 bases spanning the gap. The CDR3 region has the DNA TGTGCCAGCAGCCAAGGAGGGTACTCCTACGAGCAGTACTTC. Residues: CASSQGGYSYEQYF.

This chain links TRBV30 with TRBJ1-4, with TRBD1 identical over 7 bases. CDR1 is GTSNPN and CDR2 is SVGIG in the germline V gene (reference sequence). The length of the CDR3 is 16 residues. The ends lost 2 bases at V and 4 bases at J; junction bases unmatched: 10. The CDR3 sequence: CAWSFPDRPINEKLFF. As DNA, the CDR3 is TGTGCCTGGAGTTTCCCGGACAGGCCAATTAATGAAAAACTGTTTTTT.

The chain couples TRBV4-2 to TRBJ2-4, with TRBD2 matching over 9 bases. Unmatched junction bases numbered 10, after V lost 0 bases and J lost 4 bases. The germline gives CDR1 LGHNA, CDR2 YNFKEQ. The CDR3 contains 18 residues. The CDR3 DNA follows: TGTGCCAGCAGCCAAGAAACAGGGAGACTAGCGGCTAAAAACATTCAGTACTTC. Its translation is CASSQETGRLAAKNIQYF.

This sequence joins TRBV13 and TRBJ2-3; D is unclear. CDR3 length: 11 residues. The V end was cut by 2 bases, the J end by 7 bases, with 4 bases between. From germline, CDR1 is PRHDT and CDR2 FYEKMQ (reference sequence). DNA of the CDR3: TGTGCCAGCAGCTTACAAAATACGCAGTATTTT. This encodes CASSLQNTQYF.

The V gene is TRBV7-9, the J gene TRBJ2-1, with a possible D match to TRBD2 (6 bases). The V end was cut by 5 bases, the J end by 7 bases, with 12 bases between. Germline V lookup: CDR1 SEHNR, CDR2 FQNEAQ (reference sequence). The CDR3 covers 13 residues. The CDR3 DNA reads as TGTGCCAGCAGCACTCGGGGGTGGAATGAGCAGTTCTTC. Translated, it gives CASSTRGWNEQFF.

The genes are TRBV25-1 and TRBJ1-1; unclear D gene. Trimming took 6 bases from V and 3 from J, leaving 11 bases between them. The CDR3 covers 13 residues. Germline V gene lookup returns CDR1 MGHDK and CDR2 SYGVNS. The CDR3 is CASSPPGDTEAFF. Written as DNA, the CDR3 is TGTGCCAGCAGCCCACCCGGGGACACTGAAGCTTTCTTT.

This chain links TRBV4-1 with TRBJ1-1, with no clear D. The CDR3 has 14 residues. The V end lost 1 base, the J end lost 1 base, and 7 bases lay between the germline ends. Germline lookup yields CDR1 MGHRA and CDR2 YSYEKL. CDR3 DNA sequence: TGCGCCAGCAGCCAAGGTCCGGGGAACACTGAAGCTTTCTTT. Translated, it gives CASSQGPGNTEAFF.

J is TRBJ2-2 and V is TRBV6-5; possibly TRBD2 for D (6 bases). Trimming shortened V by 7 bases and J by 4 bases, and 13 bases separated the two germline ends. Germline V gene lookup returns CDR1 MNHEY and CDR2 SVGAGI. The CDR3 sequence is 14 residues long. The CDR3 region is CASTLSGSTGELFF. The DNA of the CDR3 is TGTGCCAGCACCCTTTCCGGGAGCACCGGGGAGCTGTTTTTT.

The chain has TRBV5-1 and TRBJ1-2, with TRBD1 matching 7 bases. The germline gives CDR1 SGHRS, CDR2 YFSETQ. J gave up 5 bases and V 0 bases, and 4 bases lay outside the gene matches. The CDR3 spans 14 residues. The CDR3 nucleotides are TGCGCCAGCAGCTTGGGGGGGACAGATTATGGCTACACCTTC. This gives the protein CASSLGGTDYGYTF.